This T cell receptor (beta chain) was captured by sequencing in a study of T cell changes during pregnancy in multiple sclerosis. CDR3 size: 15 residues. V trimming: 2 bases; J trimming: 4 bases; junction bases outside the gene matches: 8. The germline V gene encodes CDR1 SEHNR and CDR2 FQNEAQ (reference sequence). The repertoire was sequenced with immunoSEQ multiplex PCR; TCRdb's copy has only in-frame clones and lacks some. The sample lists tens of thousands of clones, roughly 91% occurring once. Sequencing used peripheral blood, obtained in the third trimester of pregnancy. This TCR was recovered from a female donor in good health, enrolled as a control in a pregnancy study. This chain joins TRBV7-9 and TRBJ2-7, with 7 bases that match TRBD2. CDR3 sequence: CASSLSGGGAYEQYF. In DNA form, the CDR3 reads TGTGCCAGCAGCTTAAGTGGGGGGGGAGCGTACGAGCAGTACTTC.